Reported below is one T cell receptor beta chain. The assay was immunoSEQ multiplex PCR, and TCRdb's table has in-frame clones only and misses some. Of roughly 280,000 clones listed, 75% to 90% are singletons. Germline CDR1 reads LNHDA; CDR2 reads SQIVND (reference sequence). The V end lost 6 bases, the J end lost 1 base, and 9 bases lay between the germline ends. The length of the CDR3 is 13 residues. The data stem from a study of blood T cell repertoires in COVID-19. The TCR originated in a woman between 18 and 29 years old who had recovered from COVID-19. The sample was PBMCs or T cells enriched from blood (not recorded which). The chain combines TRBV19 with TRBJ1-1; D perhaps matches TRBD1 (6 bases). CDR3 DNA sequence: TGTGCCAGTAGCTACAGGGAGAACACTGAAGCTTTCTTT. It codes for CASSYRENTEAFF.